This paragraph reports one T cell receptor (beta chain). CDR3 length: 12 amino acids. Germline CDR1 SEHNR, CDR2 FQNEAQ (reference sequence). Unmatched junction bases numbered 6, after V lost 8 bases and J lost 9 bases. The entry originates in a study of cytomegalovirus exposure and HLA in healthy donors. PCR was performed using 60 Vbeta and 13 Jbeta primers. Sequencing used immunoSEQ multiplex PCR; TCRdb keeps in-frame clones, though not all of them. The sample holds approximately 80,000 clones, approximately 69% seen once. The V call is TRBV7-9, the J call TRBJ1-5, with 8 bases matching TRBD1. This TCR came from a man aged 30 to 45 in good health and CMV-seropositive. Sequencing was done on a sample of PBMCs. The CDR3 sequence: CASVSGTGPQHF. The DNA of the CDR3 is TGTGCCAGCGTATCCGGGACAGGGCCCCAGCATTTT. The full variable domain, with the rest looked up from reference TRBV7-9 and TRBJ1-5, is DTGVSQNPRHKITKRGQNVTFRCDPISEHNRLYWYRQTLGQGPEFLTYFQNEAQLEKSRLLSDRFSAERPKGSFSTLEIQRTEQGDSAMYLCASVSGTGPQHFGDGTRLSIL.